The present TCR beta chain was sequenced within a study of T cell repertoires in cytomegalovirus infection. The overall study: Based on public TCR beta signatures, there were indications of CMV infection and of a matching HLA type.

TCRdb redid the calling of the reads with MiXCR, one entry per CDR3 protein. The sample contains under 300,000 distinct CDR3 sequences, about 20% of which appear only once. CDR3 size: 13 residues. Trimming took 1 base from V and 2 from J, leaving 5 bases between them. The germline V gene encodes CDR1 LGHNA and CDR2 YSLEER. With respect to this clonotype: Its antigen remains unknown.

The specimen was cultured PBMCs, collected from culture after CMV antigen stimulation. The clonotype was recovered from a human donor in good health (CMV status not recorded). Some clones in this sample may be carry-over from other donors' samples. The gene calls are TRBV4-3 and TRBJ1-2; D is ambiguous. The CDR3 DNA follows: TGCGCCAGCAGCCAAGCAAAGAACTATGGCTACACCTTC. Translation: CASSQAKNYGYTF.